These 20 T cell receptor beta chains share one sample of origin, sequenced in a study of shared clonotypes between healthy human individuals (dated by TCRdb to 2019 to 2021). Libraries came from the immunoSEQ multiplex PCR assay. This immuneACCESS table, as held by TCRdb, lists in-frame sequences with V and J called but not all clones. Of the missing ones, under half trace to an unresolved V gene in checked studies; the others have no known cause. Recorded for this sample are more than 850,000 clones; approximately 78% of them occurred a single time. Under 0.65% of the sample is held by the ten biggest clonotypes. Sequenced: memory CD4+ T cells from PBMCs. Interpreted using the paper, the cell subset or site label stands for: CD45RA-negative fraction. The receptors originated from a young man in good health. Some clones in this sample may be carry-over from other donors' samples.

V is TRBV6-5 and J is TRBJ1-3, with D uncertain. CDR3 length: 11 residues. V shed 6 bases and J shed 7 bases, with 7 bases lying between them. Per germline, CDR1 MNHEY and CDR2 SVGAGI. In nucleotides, the CDR3 is TGTGCCAGCAGCGAGGGTAACACCATATATTTT. Translated: CASSEGNTIYF.

The chain uses TRBV15 and TRBJ2-7; D is possibly TRBD1 (7 bases). V lost 1 base and J 2 bases, leaving 12 bases between the germline ends. The germline gives CDR1 LNHNV, CDR2 YYDKDF (reference sequence). The CDR3 has 15 residues. CDR3 coding DNA: TGTGCCACCAGCAGAGGGTCAGGGGGGACCTACGAGCAGTACTTC. Amino acid sequence: CATSRGSGGTYEQYF.

This clone turned up a few times. This chain connects TRBV30 to TRBJ1-6; 8 bases are a match to TRBD1. The CDR3 spans 14 residues. Germline CDR1 is GTSNPN and CDR2 is SVGIG (reference sequence). Trimming at V came to 2 bases and at J to 4 bases, leaving 1 base not matched to a gene. CDR3 in amino acids: CAWSRTGYNSPLHF. The CDR3 DNA follows: TGTGCCTGGAGTAGGACAGGGTATAATTCACCCCTCCACTTT. The entire variable domain, with the rest obtained from reference TRBV30 and TRBJ1-6, is as follows: SQTIHQWPATLVQPVGSPLSLECTVEGTSNPNLYWYRQAAGRGLQLLFYSVGIGQISSEVPQNLSASRPQDRQFILSSKKLLLSDSGFYLCAWSRTGYNSPLHFGNGTRLTVT.

The rearrangement uses TRBV7-2 and TRBJ1-1; 8 positions match TRBD1. The length of the CDR3 is 16 residues. Losses at the gene ends were 3 bases for V and 0 bases for J; bases not matched to a gene: 6. Germline V gene data show CDR1 as SGHTA and CDR2 as FQGNSA. The CDR3 spells CASSLTGAIMNTEAFF. The CDR3 DNA follows: TGTGCCAGCAGCTTGACAGGGGCGATCATGAACACTGAAGCTTTCTTT.

A note on this clone: Other DNA sequences in the same sample also yield this CDR3. J is TRBJ2-5 and V is TRBV6-5, with TRBD2 identical over 9 bases. The CDR3 length is 14 residues. Losses at the gene ends were 7 bases for V and 3 bases for J; bases not matched to a gene: 6. Germline loops: CDR1 MNHEY, CDR2 SVGAGI. CDR3 in DNA: TGTGCCAGCAACCCAGCGGGAGGTAAAGAGACCCAGTACTTC. This gives the protein CASNPAGGKETQYF.

The chain combines TRBV19 with TRBJ1-5; D might be TRBD1 (5 bases). The germline V gene encodes CDR1 LNHDA and CDR2 SQIVND (reference sequence). V lost 5 bases and J 9 bases, leaving 17 bases between the germline ends. The CDR3 runs 14 residues. This chain's CDR3 is CASSLAREGGPQHF. The CDR3 region has the DNA TGTGCCAGTAGTTTGGCCAGGGAGGGTGGGCCCCAGCATTTT.

The rearrangement links TRBV19 to TRBJ1-4; tentatively, D is TRBD1 (5 bases). Germline V gene sequence: CDR1 LNHDA, CDR2 SQIVND (reference sequence). This CDR3 is built from 15 residues. V lost 2 bases and J lost 8, with 15 bases in between. For the CDR3, the DNA is TGTGCCAGTAGTATACGGGGGTCAGATTCCGAAAAACTGTTTTTT. Protein sequence: CASSIRGSDSEKLFF.

This rearrangement joins TRBV28 to TRBJ1-1, with D tentatively TRBD1 (5 bases). Trimming shortened V by 7 bases and J by 1 base, and 13 bases separated the two germline ends. There are 14 residues in the CDR3. The germline gives CDR1 MDHEN, CDR2 SYDVKM. CDR3 amino acids: CASTSGGTNTEAFF. DNA for the CDR3: TGTGCCAGCACCTCGGGGGGGACGAACACTGAAGCTTTCTTT.

The chain employs TRBV27 and TRBJ2-1; 9 bases line up with TRBD2. V shed 3 bases and J 1 base; nucleotides not matched to a gene: 4. The CDR3 is 16 amino acids. Germline V gene data show CDR1 as MNHEY and CDR2 as SMNVEV (reference sequence). CDR3 sequence: CASSFGSGSSYNEQFF. CDR3 nucleotides: TGTGCCAGCAGTTTTGGTAGCGGGAGTTCCTACAATGAGCAGTTCTTC.

This chain uses TRBV28 with TRBJ1-1; D is perhaps TRBD1 (6 bases). The CDR3 has 16 residues. CDR1 and CDR2 (germline): MDHEN, SYDVKM. Between the trimmed V and J ends, which lost 4 bases and 2 bases, there was a span of 17 bases. Here the CDR3 DNA reads TGTGCCAGCAGTTCCATTGGGGGGGGGCTTAACACTGAAGCTTTCTTT. It is translated as CASSSIGGGLNTEAFF.

Turning to this clone: One base separates it from a far larger clone, so it is likely a read error. Other DNA variants within this sample encode the same CDR3. The chain recombines TRBV20-1 with TRBJ1-2, with 8 bases fitting TRBD1. Trimming took 3 bases from V and 7 from J; bases not matched to a gene: 1. The CDR3 contains 11 residues. Per the germline V gene, CDR1 is DFQATT and CDR2 is SNEGSKA (reference sequence). This chain's CDR3 is CSASDRGGYTF. In DNA, the CDR3 is TGCAGTGCTAGTGACAGGGGTGGCTACACCTTC.

The rearrangement uses TRBV28 and TRBJ1-3, with unresolved D. The germline V gene encodes CDR1 MDHEN and CDR2 SYDVKM. There are 14 residues in the CDR3. The V gene lost 8 bases and the J gene lost 0 bases, with 11 bases spanning the gap. This CDR3 is CASLSPSSGNTIYF. Written as DNA, the CDR3 is TGTGCCAGCTTGTCACCGAGCTCTGGAAACACCATATATTTT.

This chain uses TRBV6-1 with TRBJ2-7; a possible D gene is TRBD1 (6 bases). CDR3 size: 12 residues. CDR1 MNHNS and CDR2 SASEGT come from the germline V gene. Trimming removed 7 bases at V and 2 bases at J, with 9 bases between. In DNA, the CDR3 is TGTGCCAGCACTGACAGGACCTACGAGCAGTACTTC. Its protein is CASTDRTYEQYF.

V and J are TRBV6-5 and TRBJ2-5; TRBD2 might be the D (5 bases). Germline V gene sequence: CDR1 MNHEY, CDR2 SVGAGI. V lost 4 bases to trimming and J lost 6 bases, with 9 bases between them. There are 12 residues in the CDR3. The chain's CDR3 is CASSSGMKTQYF. Written as DNA, the CDR3 is TGTGCCAGCAGTTCCGGGATGAAGACCCAGTACTTC.

Written as DNA, the CDR3 is TGTGCCAGCAGCAACCAGGGGGGCTCGGTCGCAGATACGCAGTATTTT. This codes for CASSNQGGSVADTQYF. This chain uses TRBV5-4 with TRBJ2-3; a possible D gene is TRBD1 (7 bases). The CDR3 totals 16 residues. CDR1 is SGHNT and CDR2 is YYREEE in the germline V gene (reference sequence). V was shortened by 4 bases and J by 4 bases, with 19 bases between the two germline ends.

The V call is TRBV6-5, the J call TRBJ1-5, with unresolved D. Germline CDR1 MNHEY, CDR2 SVGAGI. This CDR3 spans 13 amino acids. The V end was cut by 0 bases, the J end by 8 bases, with 8 bases between. CDR3 in DNA: TGTGCCAGCAGTTACTCGTTCCGGGAGCCCCAGCATTTT. The encoded protein is CASSYSFREPQHF.

This clone was counted a few times. This chain connects TRBV9 to TRBJ2-3, with 7 positions matching TRBD2. Per germline, CDR1 SGDLS and CDR2 YYNGEE. Germline trimming cut 0 bases from V and 4 bases from J; bases unmatched to any gene: 8. The CDR3 spans 16 residues. The CDR3 loop reads CASSVEAGEAADTQYF. The CDR3 DNA is TGTGCCAGCAGCGTAGAGGCGGGAGAAGCCGCAGATACGCAGTATTTT.

This rearrangement joins TRBV5-1 to TRBJ1-3; possibly TRBD1 for D (6 bases). The CDR3 is 14 residues long. Trimming took off 4 bases at V and 8 bases at J, with 16 bases between the two ends. Germline CDR1 reads SGHRS; CDR2 reads YFSETQ. The CDR3 DNA sequence: TGCGCCAGCAGCGTAGGGACACCTGGGGACACCATATATTTT. Amino acids: CASSVGTPGDTIYF.

The genes are TRBV28 and TRBJ2-1, with 10 positions matching TRBD2. CDR3 length equals 15 residues. V lost 7 bases to trimming and J lost 1 base; unmatched junction nucleotides: 4. Germline CDR1 and CDR2: MDHEN and SYDVKM. The CDR3 region is CASMSGGGSYNEQFF. DNA of the CDR3: TGTGCCAGCATGAGCGGGGGGGGTTCCTACAATGAGCAGTTCTTC.

This chain joins TRBV6-5 and TRBJ2-2; 8 bases line up with TRBD1. Germline V gene lookup returns CDR1 MNHEY and CDR2 SVGAGI. The J segment lost 4 bases and the V segment lost 6 bases, leaving 7 bases of the junction unmatched. There are 15 residues in the CDR3. CDR3 DNA sequence: TGTGCCAGCAGCCCAGGGGGCGCGGGCACCGGGGAGCTGTTTTTT. Protein: CASSPGGAGTGELFF.